Listed below are T cell receptor beta chains from one sample, sequenced in a study of T-cell memory formation after mild COVID-19. TCRdb recomputed calls from the 5' RACE reads with MiXCR, one row per CDR3 protein. The sample records 400,000 to 500,000 distinct CDR3 sequences, roughly 20% being singletons. The sequenced sample consisted of PBMCs or a T cell subset sorted from them (not recorded which). These receptors all come from an adult woman who had mild COVID-19 (a few samples of this study predate the infection). Cell type and time point are not known. Both conserved end residues are part of each CDR3. The D gene is left open where the match is weak. Only some rows state a clone size, as once, few, many or a class for expanded clones.

v_gene	j_gene	d_gene	abundance	CDR3aa	CDR3nt
TRBV20-1	TRBJ1-2	.	few	CSARPTTGLEGYTF	TGCAGTGCTAGACCGACAACCGGGTTGGAGGGCTACACCTTC
TRBV24-1	TRBJ1-2	.	.	CATSDPQGRGMVGYTF	TGTGCCACCAGTGATCCCCAGGGGAGAGGGATGGTTGGCTACACCTTC
TRBV11-2	TRBJ2-3	.	.	CASSFTPGATDTQYF	TGTGCCAGCAGCTTTACACCCGGGGCCACAGATACGCAGTATTTT
TRBV20-1	TRBJ2-7	.	few	CSARLSTGEQYF	TGCAGTGCTAGACTGTCGACCGGGGAGCAGTACTTC
TRBV12-3/TRBV12-4	TRBJ1-2	.	few	CASSSHARQEDGYTF	TGTGCCAGCAGTTCCCACGCGAGACAGGAGGATGGCTACACCTTC
TRBV6-5	TRBJ2-1	TRBD1	few	CASSRRDRGFNEQFF	TGTGCCAGCAGTCGCCGGGACAGGGGGTTCAATGAGCAGTTCTTC
TRBV15	TRBJ2-7	TRBD2	.	CATSNAGTRAYEQYF	TGTGCCACCAGCAACGCCGGGACTAGAGCCTACGAGCAGTACTTC
TRBV12-3/TRBV12-4	TRBJ1-1	.	few	CASRPTGPYGAFF	TGTGCCAGCAGACCTACCGGTCCCTATGGAGCTTTCTTT
TRBV6-2/TRBV6-3	TRBJ2-7	TRBD1	few	CASTLGTGFTYEQYF	TGTGCCAGCACCCTCGGGACAGGGTTTACCTACGAGCAGTACTTC
TRBV20-1	TRBJ2-1	TRBD1	.	CSAPRAGGSEQFF	TGCAGTGCCCCTAGGGCAGGGGGCTCTGAGCAGTTCTTC
TRBV12-3/TRBV12-4	TRBJ1-2	TRBD1	.	CASTRGSYGYTF	TGTGCCAGCACCAGGGGGAGCTATGGCTACACCTTC
TRBV7-8	TRBJ1-5	.	few	CASSSTGSNQPQHF	TGTGCCAGCAGCAGTACAGGGAGCAATCAGCCCCAGCATTTT
TRBV13	TRBJ2-3	TRBD2	many	CASSLPSSGVGDTQYF	TGTGCCAGCAGCCTACCTTCTAGCGGGGTAGGAGATACGCAGTATTTT
TRBV10-3	TRBJ2-4	TRBD1	.	CAISESQGAAKNIQYF	TGTGCCATCAGTGAGTCCCAGGGGGCTGCCAAAAACATTCAGTACTTC
TRBV7-2	TRBJ2-1	.	.	CASSLWGYNEQFF	TGTGCCAGCAGCTTATGGGGATACAATGAGCAGTTCTTC
TRBV7-9	TRBJ1-2	.	.	CASSLSAGYGYTF	TGTGCCAGCAGCTTATCAGCAGGCTATGGCTACACCTTC
TRBV18	TRBJ1-5	.	.	CASSPREAAVQPQHF	TGTGCCAGCTCGCCCAGGGAAGCAGCGGTTCAGCCCCAGCATTTT
TRBV5-1	TRBJ2-7	TRBD2	few	CASSTLAGEYEQYF	TGCGCCAGCAGCACCCTAGCGGGAGAATACGAGCAGTACTTC